These 16 T cell receptor beta chains were all obtained from the same sample, sequenced in a study of type 1 regulatory T cells (dated by TCRdb to about 2021). These receptors have no known antigen. The reads were generated on an Illumina MiSeq. The public sequencing data were trimmed at Q25 with fastp and processed into clonotypes with MiXCR by TCRdb, which kept only in-frame beta chains. CDR3 protein sequences are deduplicated, and each keeps its most common genes and DNA. This sample gives 63,000 or so distinct CDR3 sequences in total; around 49% of them show up just once. The ten largest make up approximately 2.3% of the sample. Sequencing input: cultured non-Tr1 T cells, either the whole culture or a sorted T cell fraction (not recorded which). Sample cell subset or site, as interpreted from the label and publication: non-Tr1 population from the T-allo10 product. The receptors were gathered from a human donor in good health.

V and J are TRBV7-2 and TRBJ1-3; D is unresolved. CDR3 length: 18 residues. The V and J ends lost 1 base and 3 bases respectively, with 19 bases between them. CDR1 SGHTA and CDR2 FQGNSA come from the germline V gene. The CDR3 sequence: CASSLVGLPTRVGNTIYF. In nucleotides, the CDR3 is TGTGCCAGCAGCTTAGTTGGTTTGCCAACCCGGGTTGGAAACACCATATATTTT.

The V call is TRBV6-1, the J call TRBJ2-5; 7 bases match TRBD1. The germline V gene has CDR1 MNHNS and CDR2 SASEGT. The CDR3 runs 15 residues. V lost 4 bases to trimming and J lost 5 bases; unmatched junction nucleotides: 10. CDR3 residues: CASSGPTGLRETQYF. CDR3 DNA sequence: TGTGCCAGCAGTGGACCGACAGGGCTTAGGGAGACCCAGTACTTC.

The chain joins TRBV27 to TRBJ1-2, with D uncertain. CDR1 MNHEY and CDR2 SMNVEV come from the germline V gene (reference sequence). This CDR3 is built from 12 residues. Trimming removed 5 bases from V and 3 bases from J, with 7 bases in between. CDR3 sequence reads: CASSGRYYGYTF. CDR3 nucleotide sequence: TGTGCCAGCAGTGGACGGTACTATGGCTACACCTTC.

The V and J genes are TRBV7-2 and TRBJ1-4, with a weak D call TRBD1 (5 bases). V was trimmed by 4 bases and J by 6 bases, leaving 12 bases between them. The germline V gene encodes CDR1 SGHTA and CDR2 FQGNSA. This CDR3 spans 14 amino acids. DNA for the CDR3: TGTGCCAGCAGCTCGGGACTCGGAGATGAAAAACTGTTTTTT. Its translation is CASSSGLGDEKLFF.

This clonotype was seen more than once but under ten times. The genes are TRBV30 and TRBJ2-7; possibly TRBD1 for D (5 bases). Germline V gives CDR1 GTSNPN, CDR2 SVGIG (reference sequence). The CDR3 sequence is 16 residues long. V was cut by 2 bases and J by 0 bases, with 17 bases left in between. CDR3 residues: CAWSTTHRIRSYEQYF. The DNA of the CDR3 is TGTGCCTGGAGTACGACCCACAGGATTCGCTCCTACGAGCAGTACTTC.

The chain joins TRBV19 to TRBJ2-1, with TRBD2 identical over 14 bases. The CDR3 runs to 15 residues. J lost 16 bases, V lost 5 bases, and 13 bases had no gene match. Looked up from germline, CDR1 is LNHDA and CDR2 is SQIVND (reference sequence). As DNA, the CDR3 is TGTGCCAGTAGTCCACGGACTAGCGGGGGGCCGGCGCATTTCTTC. Protein product: CASSPRTSGGPAHFF.

This clonotype appeared once. The chain joins TRBV6-6 to TRBJ2-3; possibly TRBD1 or TRBD2 for D (6 bases each). The CDR3 consists of 14 residues. V was cut by 7 bases and J by 6 bases, with 17 bases left in between. CDR1 is MNHNY and CDR2 is SVGAGI in the germline V gene (reference sequence). CDR3 nucleotides: TGTGCCAGCACAGTCGGGGGCCCCGTCGATACGCAGTATTTT. Translated: CASTVGGPVDTQYF.

The chain links TRBV28 to TRBJ1-5, with a possible D match to TRBD1 (5 bases). Trimming shortened V by 1 base and J by 3 bases, and 7 bases separated the two germline ends. The CDR3 consists of 14 residues. Germline V CDR1 and CDR2: MDHEN, SYDVKM. The CDR3 reads CASSLLGDNQPQHF. In DNA form, the CDR3 reads TGTGCCAGCAGTTTATTAGGGGACAATCAGCCCCAGCATTTT.

The chain is built from TRBV2 and TRBJ2-2; 7 bases fit TRBD1. V gave up 11 bases and J gave up 5 bases; unmatched junction bases: 11. The V gene's germline CDR1 is SNHLY and CDR2 FYNNEI. The CDR3 has 14 residues. The DNA for the CDR3 is TGTGCCCGAGCAGGACAGGCAGGGACCGGGGAGCTGTTTTTT. Translating it yields CARAGQAGTGELFF.

The chain links TRBV30 to TRBJ1-3, with TRBD1 matching over 7 bases. The junction had 10 bases not matched to a gene; V was cut back by 5 bases and J by 3 bases. Germline lookup yields CDR1 GTSNPN and CDR2 SVGIG (reference sequence). This CDR3 spans 15 amino acids. Here the CDR3 reads CAWGREGAFGNTIYF. The CDR3 bases are TGTGCCTGGGGGCGGGAGGGGGCCTTTGGAAACACCATATATTTT.

The chain employs TRBV29-1 and TRBJ1-1; D is perhaps TRBD1 (5 bases). The CDR3 has 11 residues. The V gene lost 4 bases and the J gene lost 4 bases, with 7 bases spanning the gap. Germline CDR1 SQVTM, CDR2 ANQGSEA. The CDR3 coding sequence is TGCAGCGTTGCGAGGGGCACTGAAGCTTTCTTT. Translating it yields CSVARGTEAFF.

This rearrangement joins TRBV12-3 or TRBV12-4 to TRBJ2-2; 7 bases map to TRBD2. The CDR3 extends over 13 amino acids. V shed 11 bases and J 1 base; nucleotides not matched to a gene: 4. In DNA form, the CDR3 reads TGTGCCGGGCGGGAGTTGAACACCGGGGAGCTGTTTTTT. This sequence encodes CAGRELNTGELFF.

This chain links TRBV9 with TRBJ1-3; D ambiguous. V dropped 0 bases and J dropped 2 bases, with 15 bases sitting between them. The CDR3 is 17 residues long. The germline V gene encodes CDR1 SGDLS and CDR2 YYNGEE. CDR3 sequence reads: CASSVGVSVGTGNTIYF. DNA for the CDR3: TGTGCCAGCAGCGTAGGGGTTTCGGTGGGAACTGGAAACACCATATATTTT.

Details on this clonotype: At one of its ends the junction is not consistent with the germline gene, which may arise from a read error. The chain has TRBV28 and TRBJ2-3; weak D call: TRBD2 (6 bases). There are 11 residues in the CDR3. Germline V lookup: CDR1 MDHEN, CDR2 SYDVKM. CDR3 DNA: TGTGCCAGCAGTTCGGGGGTTACGAAGTATTTT. This gives the protein CASSSGVTKYF.

The gene calls are TRBV4-3 and TRBJ1-6; the D gene is possibly TRBD1 (5 bases). V lost 4 bases to trimming and J lost 7 bases, with 14 bases between them. Germline V gene sequence: CDR1 LGHNA, CDR2 YSLEER. This CDR3 spans 15 amino acids. This CDR3 is CASSRGDGENSPLHF. CDR3 sequence (DNA): TGCGCCAGCAGCCGCGGGGACGGCGAAAATTCACCCCTCCACTTT.

The chain combines TRBV20-1 with TRBJ2-5, with D possibly called TRBD1 or TRBD2 (5 bases each). Germline CDR1 and CDR2: DFQATT and SNEGSKA (reference sequence). CDR3 length: 13 amino acids. The CDR3 spells CSWEGDRQETQYF. CDR3 in DNA: TGCAGCTGGGAAGGGGACCGCCAAGAGACCCAGTACTTC.